One sample yielded the 28 T cell receptor beta chains listed below, sequenced in a study of blood T cell repertoires in COVID-19. TCRdb keeps only in-frame clones here, not all; method: immunoSEQ multiplex PCR. Among some 260,000 clones listed, around nine tenths were seen once. What was sequenced was PBMCs or T cells enriched from blood (not recorded which). These receptors were collected from a man in his forties or fifties who had recovered from COVID-19.

The chain carries TRBV19 and TRBJ2-4; TRBD2 aligns across 9 bases. Germline V lookup: CDR1 LNHDA, CDR2 SQIVND (reference sequence). After removal of 7 bases from V and 8 bases from J, the junction contained 12 bases not matched to a gene. The CDR3 extends over 15 amino acids. The CDR3 DNA reads as TGTGCCAGTAACAGCGGGAGGCCACGCCAGCACATTCAGTACTTC. Translation gives CASNSGRPRQHIQYF.

The chain links TRBV4-1 to TRBJ2-3; 10 positions agree with TRBD2. V lost 4 bases, J lost 3 bases, and 7 bases stayed unmatched. The germline gives CDR1 MGHRA, CDR2 YSYEKL. The length of the CDR3 is 16 residues. The CDR3 DNA reads TGCGCCAGCAGCCCTGGGTTAGCGGGGGGAACAGATACGCAGTATTTT. It encodes CASSPGLAGGTDTQYF.

The rearrangement links TRBV4-2 to TRBJ1-4; D not certain. The CDR3 has 12 residues. Per the germline V gene, CDR1 is LGHNA and CDR2 is YNFKEQ. V shed 1 base and J shed 5 bases, with 2 bases lying between them. The CDR3 loop is CASSQVNEKLFF. The CDR3, as DNA: TGTGCCAGCAGCCAAGTAAATGAAAAACTGTTTTTT.

The V call is TRBV18, the J call TRBJ2-5; D ambiguous. V dropped 3 bases and J dropped 1 base, with 3 bases sitting between them. The CDR3 has 12 amino acids. Germline CDR1 reads KGHSH; CDR2 reads LQKENI. In DNA, the CDR3 is TGTGCCAGCTCACCGAGCCAAGAGACCCAGTACTTC. It encodes CASSPSQETQYF.

This clone was observed a single time. This sequence joins TRBV3-1 (or the pseudogene TRBV3-2) and TRBJ1-6; D not resolved. Germline V gene sequence: CDR1 LGHDT, CDR2 YNNKEL (reference sequence). The CDR3 extends over 15 amino acids. V was clipped by 6 bases and J by 0 bases, with 9 bases between them. CDR3 residues: CASSSRGSYNSPLHF. The CDR3 DNA reads TGTGCCAGCAGTTCTCGGGGCTCCTATAATTCACCCCTCCACTTT.

The chain is built from TRBV5-1 and TRBJ2-5, with 8 bases that match TRBD1. V lost 0 bases, J lost 4 bases, and 8 bases stayed unmatched. The germline gives CDR1 SGHRS, CDR2 YFSETQ. The CDR3 totals 16 residues. The CDR3 nucleotides are TGCGCCAGCAGCTTGGAGGGCAGGGGGCAGGTAGAGACCCAGTACTTC. Translation: CASSLEGRGQVETQYF.

The chain recombines TRBV2 with TRBJ1-5; D not certain. Per germline, CDR1 SNHLY and CDR2 FYNNEI. Trimming pared 5 bases from V and 5 bases from J, leaving 13 bases between. The CDR3 spans 14 residues. The CDR3 coding sequence is TGTGCCAGCAGTCGCACAGACACCGATCAGCCCCAGCATTTT. Translating it yields CASSRTDTDQPQHF.

The chain has TRBV24-1 and TRBJ2-5; D might be TRBD2 (6 bases). The CDR3 is 16 amino acids. Trimming stripped 4 bases from V and 5 bases from J, with 19 bases between. CDR1 is KGHDR and CDR2 is SFDVKD in the germline V gene. CDR3 in amino acids: CATSDPASGVGETQYF. The CDR3 DNA reads TGTGCCACCAGTGACCCGGCGTCGGGGGTTGGGGAGACCCAGTACTTC.

V and J are TRBV21-1 and TRBJ2-1; TRBD2, as called in the table, went unchecked against the DNA. TRBV21-1 represents a pseudogene. The length of the CDR3 is 19 residues. CDR3 residues: CASSKSGLAGGKGRNEQFF. Here the CDR3 DNA reads TGTGCCAGCAGCAAAAGCGGTCTAGCGGGAGGGAAGGGAAGGAATGAGCAGTTCTTC.

This rearrangement joins TRBV6-4 to TRBJ2-1; TRBD2 matches 8 bases. V lost 5 bases, J lost 6 bases, and 9 bases stayed unmatched. The CDR3 has 15 residues. Germline V gene sequence: CDR1 MRHNA, CDR2 SNTAGT. CDR3 in amino acids: CASSRIAGYFNEQFF. CDR3 DNA sequence: TGTGCCAGCAGTAGAATAGCGGGATATTTCAATGAGCAGTTCTTC.

The chain joins TRBV6-5 to TRBJ1-1; 7 bases are shared with TRBD1. The CDR3 consists of 14 residues. The J segment lost 3 bases and the V segment lost 8 bases, leaving 9 bases of the junction unmatched. CDR1 and CDR2 from the germline V gene are MNHEY and SVGAGI. CDR3 residues: CASVRGGAYTEAFF. CDR3 DNA sequence: TGTGCCAGCGTCAGAGGGGGCGCGTACACTGAAGCTTTCTTT.

The chain combines TRBV4-1 with TRBJ2-5; D gene unclear. The V end was cut by 0 bases, the J end by 6 bases, with 5 bases between. The CDR3 loop spans 12 amino acids. Germline-derived CDR1 and CDR2 are MGHRA and YSYEKL. The CDR3 sequence is CASSQDRKTQYF. CDR3 sequence (DNA): TGCGCCAGCAGCCAAGATAGAAAGACCCAGTACTTC.

This clone was seen a single time. The V gene is TRBV28, the J gene TRBJ2-7; 11 nucleotides agree with TRBD1. The CDR3 sequence is 14 residues long. Trimming cost V 5 bases and J 4 bases; bases outside gene matches: 4. The V gene's germline CDR1 is MDHEN and CDR2 SYDVKM. The CDR3 sequence is CASSPGTGGYEQYF. The CDR3 coding sequence is TGTGCCAGCAGTCCCGGGACAGGGGGATACGAGCAGTACTTC.

V is TRBV7-3 and J is TRBJ2-1; weak D call: TRBD2 (6 bases). CDR3 length: 12 amino acids. Between the trimmed V and J ends, which lost 3 bases and 9 bases, there was a span of 9 bases. In germline, CDR1 is SGHTA, CDR2 FQGTGA. CDR3 region: CASSLGGTEQFF. The DNA of the CDR3 is TGTGCCAGCAGCTTGGGGGGAACTGAGCAGTTCTTC.

The rearrangement uses TRBV9 and TRBJ2-5; a weak D match, TRBD1 (7 bases). The CDR3 runs to 17 residues. The V end lost 3 bases, the J end lost 5 bases, and 23 bases lay between the germline ends. In germline, CDR1 is SGDLS, CDR2 YYNGEE. This chain's CDR3 is CASSGRHGGGGLETQYF. The CDR3 DNA reads as TGTGCCAGCAGCGGACGTCATGGAGGGGGCGGACTGGAGACCCAGTACTTC.

This rearrangement joins TRBV5-4 to TRBJ2-6, with TRBD1 matching 7 bases. This CDR3 comprises 17 residues. The V gene's germline CDR1 is SGHNT and CDR2 YYREEE (reference sequence). Trimming cost V 4 bases and J 1 base; bases outside gene matches: 8. The CDR3 nucleotides are TGTGCCAGCAGCCTGGGACAGACTCTATCTGGGGCCAACGTCCTGACTTTC. Translated, it gives CASSLGQTLSGANVLTF. Complete variable domain (other parts from reference TRBV5-4 and TRBJ2-6): ETGVTQSPTHLIKTRGQQVTLRCSSQSGHNTVSWYQQALGQGPQFIFQYYREEENGRGNFPPRFSGLQFPNYSSELNVNALELDDSALYLCASSLGQTLSGANVLTFGAGSRLTVL.

Details on this clone: Given a much more abundant clone one base away, this may be a read error. The chain employs TRBV10-3 and TRBJ1-2, with TRBD1 matching 7 bases. Germline V gene data show CDR1 as ENHRY and CDR2 as SYGVKD. V shed 4 bases, J shed 4 bases, and the junction held 0 bases outside the gene matches. The length of the CDR3 is 12 residues. CDR3: CAISGDSYGYTF. CDR3 DNA sequence: TGTGCCATCAGTGGGGACAGCTATGGCTACACCTTC.

For this clone: Other DNA sequences in this sample translate to the same CDR3. The rearrangement links TRBV7-3 to TRBJ2-1; weak D call: TRBD2 (5 bases). There are 12 residues in the CDR3. The germline gives CDR1 SGHTA, CDR2 FQGTGA. V was cut by 5 bases and J by 6 bases, with 8 bases left in between. The CDR3 DNA sequence: TGTGCCAGCAGCCTAAGCGGCAATGAGCAGTTCTTC. It is translated as CASSLSGNEQFF.

This rearrangement joins TRBV14 to TRBJ2-7; D is ambiguous. The V gene lost 4 bases and the J gene lost 3 bases, with 7 bases spanning the gap. This CDR3 is built from 12 residues. Germline-derived CDR1 and CDR2 are SGHDN and FVKESK. CDR3 amino acids: CASSRARYEQYF. CDR3 DNA: TGTGCCAGCAGCCGAGCACGCTACGAGCAGTACTTC.

The chain carries TRBV6-5 and TRBJ2-5; 8 nucleotides match TRBD1. The trim removed 6 bases at V and 4 bases at J, leaving 10 bases unmatched. This CDR3 spans 15 amino acids. Germline CDR1 reads MNHEY; CDR2 reads SVGAGI. The CDR3 is CASSGSDRVRETQYF. The DNA for the CDR3 is TGTGCCAGCAGCGGATCGGACAGGGTTAGAGAGACCCAGTACTTC.

This chain connects TRBV29-1 to TRBJ1-1; perhaps TRBD1 as D (5 bases). The CDR3 extends over 16 amino acids. Trimming took 0 bases from V and 4 from J, leaving 18 bases between them. Germline V gene sequence: CDR1 SQVTM, CDR2 ANQGSEA. The CDR3 nucleotides are TGCAGCGTTGAAGATCCAGTCCGGGGGTTGAGCACTGAAGCTTTCTTT. Translating it yields CSVEDPVRGLSTEAFF.

V and J are TRBV7-9 and TRBJ2-1; TRBD2 matches 10 bases. From germline, CDR1 is SEHNR and CDR2 FQNEAQ (reference sequence). V lost 7 bases, J lost 3 bases, and 12 bases stayed unmatched. The CDR3 extends over 17 amino acids. Here the CDR3 DNA reads TGTGCCAGCACCCGGTCTAGCGGGGGTATTGGCTACAATGAGCAGTTCTTC. Its translation is CASTRSSGGIGYNEQFF.

This clone is a singleton in its sample. V gene TRBV6-2 or TRBV6-3 combines with J gene TRBJ1-4; 7 bases agree with TRBD1. The germline CDR1 and CDR2 sequences are MNHEY and SVGEGT. The CDR3 runs 15 residues. The trim removed 6 bases at V and 7 bases at J, leaving 11 bases unmatched. This CDR3 is CASSRPDREGEKLFF. The CDR3 nucleotides are TGTGCCAGCAGCAGACCAGACAGGGAAGGTGAAAAACTGTTTTTT.

V usage is TRBV29-1 and J usage is TRBJ2-1; D is possibly TRBD1 (6 bases). CDR1 and CDR2 (germline): SQVTM, ANQGSEA. The germline V and J ends were trimmed by 5 bases and 3 bases, with 20 bases remaining between them. This CDR3 is built from 16 residues. CDR3 in amino acids: CSVLGRIRDIYNEQFF. In nucleotides, the CDR3 is TGCAGCGTTCTGGGTAGGATCCGGGACATCTACAATGAGCAGTTCTTC.

The table lists this clone with a count of one. This chain links TRBV2 with TRBJ1-5; TRBD1 agrees at 7 bases. CDR3 length: 15 residues. J lost 5 bases, V lost 6 bases, and 10 bases had no gene match. Germline V gene lookup returns CDR1 SNHLY and CDR2 FYNNEI. The CDR3 spells CASRRDREPYQPQHF. The CDR3 DNA reads as TGTGCCAGCAGGAGAGACAGGGAGCCCTATCAGCCCCAGCATTTT. Looking up the rest from reference TRBV2 and TRBJ1-5 gives the full variable domain: EPEVTQTPSHQVTQMGQEVILRCVPISNHLYFYWYRQILGQKVEFLVSFYNNEISEKSEIFDDQFSVERPDGSNFTLKIRSTKLEDSAMYFCASRRDREPYQPQHFGDGTRLSIL.

This clone was observed a single time. The chain combines TRBV5-1 with TRBJ2-6; unclear D gene. The CDR3 runs to 14 residues. Trimming took 0 bases from V and 2 from J, leaving 3 bases between them. Germline V gene data show CDR1 as SGHRS and CDR2 as YFSETQ. CDR3 coding DNA: TGCGCCAGCAGCTTGGATACTGGGGCCAACGTCCTGACTTTC. It encodes CASSLDTGANVLTF.

CDR3 sequence: CSVEGPGQGTEAFF. The CDR3 DNA follows: TGCAGCGTTGAAGGTCCGGGACAGGGAACTGAAGCTTTCTTT. The V gene is TRBV29-1, the J gene TRBJ1-1; 9 bases map to TRBD1. The germline CDR1 and CDR2 sequences are SQVTM and ANQGSEA. This CDR3 comprises 14 residues. V shed 1 base, J shed 5 bases, and the junction held 5 bases outside the gene matches.

This clone was counted only a few times. CDR3 sequence (DNA): TGTGCCAGCTCACCCCTTACAGGGGACGATCAGCCCCAGCATTTT. It specifies CASSPLTGDDQPQHF. V usage is TRBV18 and J usage is TRBJ1-5; 7 positions match TRBD1. Germline CDR1 and CDR2: KGHSH and LQKENI. V was pared by 3 bases and J by 5 bases, with 7 bases of the junction left unmatched. The CDR3 is made up of 15 amino acids. Variable domain in full (rest from reference TRBV18 and TRBJ1-5): NAGVMQNPRHLVRRRGQEARLRCSPMKGHSHVYWYRQLPEEGLKFMVYLQKENIIDESGMPKERFSAEFPKEGPSILRIQQVVRGDSAAYFCASSPLTGDDQPQHFGDGTRLSIL.